The next 6 T cell receptor beta chains were all read from a single sample in a study of sequential checkpoint blockade in melanoma. The treatment was: randomized to nivolumab then ipilimumab (arm A) or the reverse (arm B). Here immunoSEQ multiplex PCR was the method, and the copy in TCRdb shows in-frame clones only, minus some. The sample lists some 19,000 clones, under 30% seen once, with roughly 7% in the top ten. The specimen comprised tumor tissue (inferred from file names), sampled from a patient given nivolumab and ipilimumab in sequence. The receptors were sampled from a human donor with melanoma.

This clone was seen only a few times. The genes are TRBV7-6 and TRBJ2-1; 10 nucleotides agree with TRBD2. CDR3 length: 15 amino acids. The ends lost 5 bases at V and 4 bases at J; junction bases unmatched: 5. Germline V gene data show CDR1 as SGHVS and CDR2 as FNYEAQ. The DNA of the CDR3 is TGTGCCAGCAGCCTTACTAGCGGGATGTACAATGAGCAGTTCTTC. Its protein product is CASSLTSGMYNEQFF.

J is TRBJ2-1 and V is TRBV19; tentatively, D is TRBD2 (6 bases). This CDR3 comprises 16 residues. V lost 3 bases and J lost 4, with 16 bases in between. The germline V gene has CDR1 LNHDA and CDR2 SQIVND (reference sequence). In nucleotides, the CDR3 is TGTGCCAGTAGTATGGAGGGCGTCGCGCGGTACAATGAGCAGTTCTTC. Residues: CASSMEGVARYNEQFF.

This clone was seen more than once but under ten times. The gene calls are TRBV30 and TRBJ2-1; TRBD2 aligns across 11 bases. The germline gives CDR1 GTSNPN, CDR2 SVGIG (reference sequence). The CDR3 runs to 14 residues. V lost 5 bases to trimming and J lost 8 bases; unmatched junction nucleotides: 8. CDR3 region: CAWERWTSGHEQFF. CDR3 in DNA: TGTGCCTGGGAACGTTGGACTAGCGGGCATGAGCAGTTCTTC.

The rearrangement joins TRBV11-3 to TRBJ2-7, with 7 bases fitting TRBD1. There are 16 residues in the CDR3. Trimming removed 5 bases from V and 0 bases from J; junction bases left unmatched: 10. Germline V lookup: CDR1 SGHNT, CDR2 YENEEA. As DNA, the CDR3 is TGTGCCAGCAGCCGAGACAGGGTCCAGAGCTCCTACGAGCAGTACTTC. Translated: CASSRDRVQSSYEQYF.

This clone was found a few times. This chain connects TRBV6-8 to TRBJ1-3; 7 bases line up with TRBD1. The CDR3 has 14 residues. Germline loops: CDR1 MNHGY, CDR2 SAAAGT. V shed 5 bases, J shed 7 bases, and the junction held 8 bases outside the gene matches. CDR3 coding DNA: TGTGCCAGCAGTCTGGGGACAGAGCCGAACACCATATATTTT. This encodes CASSLGTEPNTIYF.

In its sample, this clone was seen a few times. V is TRBV6-8 and J is TRBJ2-7; TRBD1 agrees at 9 bases. CDR1 is MNHGY, CDR2 SAAAGT, per germline. J lost 0 bases, V lost 6 bases, and 6 bases had no gene match. This CDR3 is built from 15 residues. CDR3 sequence reads: CASSRGTGHSYEQYF. The CDR3 DNA reads as TGTGCCAGCAGCCGGGGGACAGGGCACTCCTACGAGCAGTACTTC.